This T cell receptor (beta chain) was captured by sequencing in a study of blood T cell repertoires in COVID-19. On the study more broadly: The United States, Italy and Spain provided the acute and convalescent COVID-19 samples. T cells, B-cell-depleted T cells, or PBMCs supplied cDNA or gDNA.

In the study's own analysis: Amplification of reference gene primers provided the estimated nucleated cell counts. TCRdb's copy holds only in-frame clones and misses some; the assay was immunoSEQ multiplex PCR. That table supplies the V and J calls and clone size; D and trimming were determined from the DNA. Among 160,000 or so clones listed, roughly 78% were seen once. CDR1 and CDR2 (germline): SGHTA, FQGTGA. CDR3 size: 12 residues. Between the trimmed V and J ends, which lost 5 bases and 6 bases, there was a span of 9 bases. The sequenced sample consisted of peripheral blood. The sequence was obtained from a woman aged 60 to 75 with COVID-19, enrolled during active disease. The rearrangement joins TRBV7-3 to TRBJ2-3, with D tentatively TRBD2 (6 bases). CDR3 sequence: CASSGGSDTQYF. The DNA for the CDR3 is TGTGCCAGCAGCGGGGGGTCCGATACGCAGTATTTT. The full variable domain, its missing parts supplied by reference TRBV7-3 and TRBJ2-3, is GAGVSQTPSNKVTEKGKYVELRCDPISGHTALYWYRQSLGQGPEFLIYFQGTGAADDSGLPNDRFFAVRPEGSVSTLKIQRTERGDSAVYLCASSGGSDTQYFGPGTRLTVL.